Presented here are 17 T cell receptor beta chains from one specimen sequenced in a study of blood T cells in healthy people across ages. Then a second PCR, running roughly 7 to 11 cycles, was carried out with a sample-barcoded 5' primer and a J-beta primer mix. TCRdb re-called the 5' RACE reads with MiXCR, one entry per CDR3 protein. The table shows about 780,000 distinct CDR3 sequences, with more than 35% occurring only once. Sequencing was performed on blood. The receptors here all came from an elderly man in good health.

The rearrangement joins TRBV20-1 to TRBJ2-3, with TRBD2 matching over 7 bases. Trimming removed 5 bases from V and 2 bases from J; junction bases left unmatched: 7. CDR1 is DFQATT and CDR2 is SNEGSKA in the germline V gene (reference sequence). There are 14 residues in the CDR3. The CDR3, as DNA: TGCAGTGCTGTACGGGGAGGGGTCACAGATACGCAGTATTTT. Translated, it gives CSAVRGGVTDTQYF.

In this sample, this clonotype turned up many times. The genes are TRBV28 and TRBJ2-7; tentative D call: TRBD1 (5 bases). V dropped 6 bases and J dropped 0 bases, with 15 bases sitting between them. This CDR3 is 15 amino acids long. Per germline, CDR1 MDHEN and CDR2 SYDVKM. In DNA form, the CDR3 reads TGTGCCAGCAGCCTAACCCCCACAGGCTCCTACGAGCAGTACTTC. Translated: CASSLTPTGSYEQYF.

This clonotype has a handful of counts. V and J are TRBV20-1 and TRBJ2-1, with unresolved D. The end of the DNA fits TRBJ2-7 better, so the J call may be wrong. The V gene's germline CDR1 is DFQATT and CDR2 SNEGSKA (reference sequence). CDR3 length: 12 amino acids. CDR3: CSALRPNNEQYF. In DNA, the CDR3 is TGCAGTGCTCTCCGACCAAACAATGAGCAGTACTTC.

This clonotype came up once. Mismatch with germline at one junction end may stem from a read error. The chain recombines TRBV18 with TRBJ2-7, with 10 bases that match TRBD1. This CDR3 has 13 residues. Germline V gives CDR1 KGHSH, CDR2 LQKENI. The CDR3 DNA is TGTGCCAACTCACCACGGGACAGGGGCGAGCAGTACTTC. Translation: CANSPRDRGEQYF.

This clonotype was observed at least ten times. The chain is built from TRBV7-2 and TRBJ2-5; 7 bases agree with TRBD2. Unmatched junction bases numbered 5, after V lost 5 bases and J lost 2 bases. Germline V gene data show CDR1 as SGHTA and CDR2 as FQGNSA. This CDR3 is 14 amino acids long. CDR3 DNA: TGTGCCAGCAGCACTACTAGCGTACAAGAGACCCAGTACTTC. Its protein is CASSTTSVQETQYF.

The V call is TRBV7-9, the J call TRBJ2-7, with TRBD1 matching over 7 bases. The ends lost 4 bases at V and 2 bases at J; junction bases unmatched: 5. Germline CDR1 and CDR2: SEHNR and FQNEAQ (reference sequence). The CDR3 is made up of 14 amino acids. The CDR3 region is CASSSPGQPYEQYF. CDR3 coding DNA: TGTGCCAGCAGCTCGCCGGGACAGCCCTACGAGCAGTACTTC.

This clonotype has just one count. V is TRBV11-1 and J is TRBJ2-5; maybe TRBD1 (5 bases). V was clipped by 6 bases and J by 0 bases, with 14 bases between them. The germline CDR1 and CDR2 sequences are SGHAT and FQDESV (reference sequence). The CDR3 runs to 15 residues. The DNA for the CDR3 is TGTGCCAGCAGTATGAGGAAGGGGAACCAAGAGACCCAGTACTTC. Translating gives CASSMRKGNQETQYF.

The rearrangement links TRBV19 to TRBJ2-1; D is unresolved. Germline V gene data show CDR1 as LNHDA and CDR2 as SQIVND (reference sequence). V was clipped by 1 base and J by 7 bases, with 8 bases between them. The CDR3 totals 13 residues. The CDR3 is CASSIVNRNEQFF. The CDR3 DNA sequence: TGTGCCAGTAGTATAGTCAATAGGAATGAGCAGTTCTTC.

The sample holds many counts of this clonotype. The chain has TRBV7-6 and TRBJ2-3; 9 bases are a match to TRBD2. The germline V gene encodes CDR1 SGHVS and CDR2 FNYEAQ. The V and J ends lost 1 base and 0 bases, in that order; junction bases with no gene match: 2. The CDR3 spans 16 residues. The CDR3 DNA sequence: TGTGCCAGCAGCTTAGTTGCGGGGGGGAGCACAGATACGCAGTATTTT. Encoded protein: CASSLVAGGSTDTQYF.

The chain is built from TRBV29-1 and TRBJ1-1; TRBD1 matches 7 bases. Germline-derived CDR1 and CDR2 are SQVTM and ANQGSEA. After removal of 7 bases from V and 12 bases from J, the junction contained 11 bases not matched to a gene. The CDR3 has 11 amino acids. The chain's CDR3 is CSGPWTGDPFF. The CDR3 nucleotides read TGCAGCGGCCCTTGGACAGGCGACCCTTTCTTT.

The J gene is TRBJ2-5, the V gene TRBV4-3, with D perhaps TRBD2 (5 bases). Trimming removed 4 bases from V and 11 bases from J, with 20 bases in between. CDR1 and CDR2 (germline): LGHNA, YSLEER. The length of the CDR3 is 14 residues. The CDR3 protein is CASSPSSAYNEQYF. The CDR3 coding sequence is TGCGCCAGCAGCCCTAGCAGCGCCTACAATGAGCAGTACTTC.

With respect to this clonotype: A much larger clone lies a single base off, so this may be a read error. The V gene is TRBV7-2, the J gene TRBJ1-1, with TRBD1 matching over 10 bases. Trimming took 4 bases from V and 3 from J; bases not matched to a gene: 8. Looked up from germline, CDR1 is SGHTA and CDR2 is FQGNSA. CDR3 length: 16 residues. The CDR3, as DNA: TGTGCCAGCAGCTCAGGGGACAGGGGTAGGGACACTGAAGCTTTCTTT. Encoded protein: CASSSGDRGRDTEAFF.

The rearrangement joins TRBV25-1 to TRBJ2-5; weak D call: TRBD2 (6 bases). CDR3 length: 14 amino acids. V lost 6 bases and J lost 5, with 16 bases in between. CDR1 and CDR2 (germline): MGHDK, SYGVNS. The DNA for the CDR3 is TGTGCCAGCAGCGGAGGGACCGGTGGGGAGACCCAGTACTTC. It encodes CASSGGTGGETQYF.

Remarks on this clonotype: One end of the junction does not line up with germline, which may come from a read error. The V call is TRBV15, the J call TRBJ2-1; 11 bases agree with TRBD2. CDR1 is LNHNV, CDR2 YYDKDF, per germline (reference sequence). The CDR3 sequence is 15 residues long. This CDR3 reads CATSDRLAGTAEQFF. The DNA of the CDR3 is TGTGCCACCAGCGACCGACTAGCGGGAACTGCTGAGCAGTTCTTT.

This clonotype was detected once. The chain joins TRBV20-1 to TRBJ2-3; the D gene is possibly TRBD1 (5 bases). Germline lookup yields CDR1 DFQATT and CDR2 SNEGSKA (reference sequence). Trimming removed 4 bases from V and 3 bases from J, with 8 bases in between. The CDR3 runs 12 residues. The CDR3 is CSAKGKTDTQYF. The CDR3, as DNA: TGCAGTGCTAAGGGGAAAACAGATACGCAGTATTTT.

In this sample, this clonotype turned up a few times. This sequence joins TRBV12-3 or TRBV12-4 and TRBJ2-5; D not certain. The end of the DNA aligns better with TRBJ2-7, so the J call may be wrong. This CDR3 comprises 14 residues. CDR3 in DNA: TGTGCCAGCAGTTTAAGAGGTGGGGTTTCCGAGCAGTACTTC. Its translation is CASSLRGGVSEQYF.

This clonotype was counted between two and nine times. V usage is TRBV4-3 and J usage is TRBJ2-7; 9 nucleotides agree with TRBD1. CDR1 is LGHNA and CDR2 is YSLEER in the germline V gene. The CDR3 has 16 amino acids. V lost 4 bases and J lost 5; bases outside the gene matches: 12. The CDR3 DNA is TGCGCCAGCAGCCTCACCTGGGGGGACAGGGAGGACGAGCAGTACTTC. As protein: CASSLTWGDREDEQYF.